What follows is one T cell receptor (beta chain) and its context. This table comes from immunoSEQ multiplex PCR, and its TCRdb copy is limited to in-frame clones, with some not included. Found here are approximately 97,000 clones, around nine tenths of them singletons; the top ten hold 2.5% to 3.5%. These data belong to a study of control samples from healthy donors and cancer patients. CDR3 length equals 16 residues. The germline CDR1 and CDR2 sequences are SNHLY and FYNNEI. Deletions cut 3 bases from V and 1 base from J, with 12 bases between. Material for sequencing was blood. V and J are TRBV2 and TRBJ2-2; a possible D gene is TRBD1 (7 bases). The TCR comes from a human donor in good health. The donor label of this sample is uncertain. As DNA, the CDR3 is TGTGCCAGCAGTGAGGAGGGGGCAGGGAACACCGGGGAGCTGTTTTTT. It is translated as CASSEEGAGNTGELFF.